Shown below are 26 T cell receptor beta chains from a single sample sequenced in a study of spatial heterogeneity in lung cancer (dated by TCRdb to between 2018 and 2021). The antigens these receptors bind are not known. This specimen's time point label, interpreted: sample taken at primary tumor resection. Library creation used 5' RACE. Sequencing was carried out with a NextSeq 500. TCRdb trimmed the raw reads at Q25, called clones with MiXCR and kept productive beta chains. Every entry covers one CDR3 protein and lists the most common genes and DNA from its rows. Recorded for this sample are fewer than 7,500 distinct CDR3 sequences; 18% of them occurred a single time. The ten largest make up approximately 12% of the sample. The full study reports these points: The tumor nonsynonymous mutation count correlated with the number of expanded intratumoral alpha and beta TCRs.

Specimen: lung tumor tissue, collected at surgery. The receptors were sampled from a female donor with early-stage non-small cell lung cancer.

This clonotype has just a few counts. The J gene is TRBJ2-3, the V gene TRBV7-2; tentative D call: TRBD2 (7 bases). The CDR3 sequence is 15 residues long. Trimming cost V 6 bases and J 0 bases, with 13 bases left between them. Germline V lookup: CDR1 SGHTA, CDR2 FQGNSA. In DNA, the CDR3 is TGTGCCAGCAGACGGGGGGCGGCAAGCACAGATACGCAGTATTTT. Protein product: CASRRGAASTDTQYF.

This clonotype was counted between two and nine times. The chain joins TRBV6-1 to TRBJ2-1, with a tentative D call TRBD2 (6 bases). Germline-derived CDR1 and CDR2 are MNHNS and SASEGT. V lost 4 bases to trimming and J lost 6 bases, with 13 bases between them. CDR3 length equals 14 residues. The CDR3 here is CASSVRGAGNEQFF. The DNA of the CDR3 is TGTGCCAGCAGTGTACGCGGGGCGGGCAATGAGCAGTTCTTC.

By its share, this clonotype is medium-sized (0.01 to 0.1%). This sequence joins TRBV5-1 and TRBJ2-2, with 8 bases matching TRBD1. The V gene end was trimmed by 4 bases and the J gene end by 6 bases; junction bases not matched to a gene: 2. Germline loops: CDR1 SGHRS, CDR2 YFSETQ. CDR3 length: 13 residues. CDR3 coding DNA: TGCGCCAGCAGCCTCAGGGGGCCCGGGGAGCTGTTTTTT. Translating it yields CASSLRGPGELFF.

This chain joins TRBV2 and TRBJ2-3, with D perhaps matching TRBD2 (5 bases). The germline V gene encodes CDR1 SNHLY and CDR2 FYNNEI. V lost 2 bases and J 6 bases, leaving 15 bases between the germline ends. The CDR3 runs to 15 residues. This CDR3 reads CASSETSSTGDTQYF. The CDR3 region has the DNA TGTGCCAGCAGTGAAACCTCTAGCACGGGGGATACGCAGTATTTT.

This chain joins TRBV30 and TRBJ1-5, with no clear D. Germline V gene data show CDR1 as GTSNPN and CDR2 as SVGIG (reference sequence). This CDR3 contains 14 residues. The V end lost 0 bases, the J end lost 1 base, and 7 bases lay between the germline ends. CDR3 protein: CAWSVGRSNQPQHF. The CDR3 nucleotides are TGTGCCTGGAGTGTAGGTCGGAGCAATCAGCCCCAGCATTTT.

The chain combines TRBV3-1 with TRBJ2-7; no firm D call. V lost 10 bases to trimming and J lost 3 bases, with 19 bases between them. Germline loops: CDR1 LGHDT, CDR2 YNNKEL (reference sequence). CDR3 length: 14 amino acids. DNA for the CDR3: TGTGCCACCGCCCTCGGACCGTTTGGCTACGAGCAGTACTTC. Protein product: CATALGPFGYEQYF.

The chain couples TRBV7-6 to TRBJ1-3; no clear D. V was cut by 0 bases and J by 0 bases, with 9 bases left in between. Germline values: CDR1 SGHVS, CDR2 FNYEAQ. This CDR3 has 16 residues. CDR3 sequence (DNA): TGTGCCAGCAGCTTAGCGCCGGCCTCCTCTGGAAACACCATATATTTT. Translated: CASSLAPASSGNTIYF.

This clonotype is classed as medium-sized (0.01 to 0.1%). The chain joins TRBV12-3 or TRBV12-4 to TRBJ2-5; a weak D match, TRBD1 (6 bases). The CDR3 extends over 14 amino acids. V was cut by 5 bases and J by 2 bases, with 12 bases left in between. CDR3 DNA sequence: TGTGCCAGCAGTCAGGGGACATTTCAAGAGACCCAGTACTTC. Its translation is CASSQGTFQETQYF.

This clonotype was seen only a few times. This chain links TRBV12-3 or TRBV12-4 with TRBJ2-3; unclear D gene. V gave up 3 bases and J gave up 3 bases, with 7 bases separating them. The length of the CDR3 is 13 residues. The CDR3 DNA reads TGTGCCAGCAGTTTTTCTAAAACAGATACGCAGTATTTT. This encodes CASSFSKTDTQYF.

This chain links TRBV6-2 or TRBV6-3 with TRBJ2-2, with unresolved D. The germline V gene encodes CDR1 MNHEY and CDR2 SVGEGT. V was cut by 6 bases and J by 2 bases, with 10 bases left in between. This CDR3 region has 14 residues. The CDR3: CASSPRQNTGELFF. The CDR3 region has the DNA TGTGCCAGCAGCCCGCGGCAAAACACCGGGGAGCTGTTTTTT.

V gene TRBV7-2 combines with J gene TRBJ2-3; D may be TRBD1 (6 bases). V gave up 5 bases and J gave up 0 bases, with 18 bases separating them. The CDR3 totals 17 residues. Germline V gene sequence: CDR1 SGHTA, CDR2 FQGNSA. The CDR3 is CASSLVVTGASTDTQYF. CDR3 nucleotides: TGTGCCAGCAGCCTAGTCGTGACAGGAGCTAGCACAGATACGCAGTATTTT.

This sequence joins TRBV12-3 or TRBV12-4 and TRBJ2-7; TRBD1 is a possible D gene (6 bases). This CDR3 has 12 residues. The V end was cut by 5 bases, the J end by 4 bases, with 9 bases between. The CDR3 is CASSGDTYEQYF. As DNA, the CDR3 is TGTGCCAGCAGTGGGGACACATACGAGCAGTACTTC.

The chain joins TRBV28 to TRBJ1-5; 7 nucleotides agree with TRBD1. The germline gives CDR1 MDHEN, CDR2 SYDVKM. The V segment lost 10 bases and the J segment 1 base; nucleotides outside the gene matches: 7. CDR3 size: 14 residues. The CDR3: CATTGQTSNQPQHF. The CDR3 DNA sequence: TGTGCCACTACGGGACAGACCAGCAATCAGCCCCAGCATTTT.

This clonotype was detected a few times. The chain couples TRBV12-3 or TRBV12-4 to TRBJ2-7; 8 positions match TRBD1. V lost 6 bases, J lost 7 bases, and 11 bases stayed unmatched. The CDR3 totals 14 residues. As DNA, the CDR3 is TGTGCCAGCAGACCCGGGACAGGACTGGGGGAGCAGTACTTC. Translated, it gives CASRPGTGLGEQYF.

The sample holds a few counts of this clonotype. This CDR3 reads CASSFRGAGGETQYF. CDR3 sequence (DNA): TGTGCCAGCAGCTTTCGCGGTGCGGGAGGTGAGACCCAGTACTTC. V gene TRBV7-2 combines with J gene TRBJ2-5; 8 positions match TRBD2. The CDR3 has 15 residues. Germline lookup yields CDR1 SGHTA and CDR2 FQGNSA. The ends lost 3 bases at V and 5 bases at J; junction bases unmatched: 8.

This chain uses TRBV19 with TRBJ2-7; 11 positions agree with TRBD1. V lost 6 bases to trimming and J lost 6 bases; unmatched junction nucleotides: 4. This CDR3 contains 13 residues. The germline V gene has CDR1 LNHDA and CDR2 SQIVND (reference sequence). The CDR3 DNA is TGTGCCAGTAGGGACAGGGGGCGCGCCGAGCAGTACTTC. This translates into CASRDRGRAEQYF.

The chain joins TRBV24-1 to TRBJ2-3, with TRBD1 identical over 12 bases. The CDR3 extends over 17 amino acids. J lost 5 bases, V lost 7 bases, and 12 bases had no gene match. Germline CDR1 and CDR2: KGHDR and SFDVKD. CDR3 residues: CATSSRRDRGHGDTQYF. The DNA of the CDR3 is TGTGCCACCAGCTCTAGGAGGGACAGGGGGCATGGAGATACGCAGTATTTT.

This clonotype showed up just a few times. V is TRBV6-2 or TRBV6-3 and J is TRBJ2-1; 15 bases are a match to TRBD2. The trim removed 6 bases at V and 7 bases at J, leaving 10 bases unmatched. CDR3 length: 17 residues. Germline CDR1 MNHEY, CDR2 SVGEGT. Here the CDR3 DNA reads TGTGCCAGCAGGCCCGGACTAGCGGGGGGGCGTCGAAATGAGCAGTTCTTC. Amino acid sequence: CASRPGLAGGRRNEQFF.

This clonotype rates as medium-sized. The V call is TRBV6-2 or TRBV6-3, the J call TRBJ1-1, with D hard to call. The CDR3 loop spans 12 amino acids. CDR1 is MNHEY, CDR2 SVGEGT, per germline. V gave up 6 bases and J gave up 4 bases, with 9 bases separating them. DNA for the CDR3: TGTGCCAGCAGCCCTGGGTCCACTGAAGCTTTCTTT. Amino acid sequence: CASSPGSTEAFF.

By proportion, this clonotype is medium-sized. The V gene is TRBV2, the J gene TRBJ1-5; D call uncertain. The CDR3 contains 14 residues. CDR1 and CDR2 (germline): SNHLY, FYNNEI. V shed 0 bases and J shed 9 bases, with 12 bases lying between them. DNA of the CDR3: TGTGCCAGCAGTGAAGCGCGGCCGCCGGTGCCCCAGCATTTT. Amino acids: CASSEARPPVPQHF.

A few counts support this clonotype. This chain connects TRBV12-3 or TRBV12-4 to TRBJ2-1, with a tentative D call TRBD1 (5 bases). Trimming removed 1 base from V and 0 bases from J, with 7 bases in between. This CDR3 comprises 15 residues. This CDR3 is CASSLGQGSYNEQFF. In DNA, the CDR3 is TGTGCCAGCAGTTTAGGGCAGGGCTCCTACAATGAGCAGTTCTTC.

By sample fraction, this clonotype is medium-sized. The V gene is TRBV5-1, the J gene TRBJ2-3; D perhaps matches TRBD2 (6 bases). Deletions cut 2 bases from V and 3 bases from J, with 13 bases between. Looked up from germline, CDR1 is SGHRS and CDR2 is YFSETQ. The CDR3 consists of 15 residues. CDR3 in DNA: TGCGCCAGCAGCTTTGGCGGGGCCCCAACAGATACGCAGTATTTT. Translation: CASSFGGAPTDTQYF.

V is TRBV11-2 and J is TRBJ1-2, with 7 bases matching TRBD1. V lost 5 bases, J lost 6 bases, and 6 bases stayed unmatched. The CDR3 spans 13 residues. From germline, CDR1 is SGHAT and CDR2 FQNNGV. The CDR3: CASSRDRVHGYTF. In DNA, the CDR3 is TGTGCCAGCAGCCGCGACAGGGTTCATGGCTACACCTTC.

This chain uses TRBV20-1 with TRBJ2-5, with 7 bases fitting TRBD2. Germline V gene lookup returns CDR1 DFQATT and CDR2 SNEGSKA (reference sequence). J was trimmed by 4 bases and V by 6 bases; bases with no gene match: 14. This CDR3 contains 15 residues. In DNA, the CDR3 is TGCAGTGCCCATACCTACCGGGGGGAGGCAGAGACCCAGTACTTC. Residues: CSAHTYRGEAETQYF.

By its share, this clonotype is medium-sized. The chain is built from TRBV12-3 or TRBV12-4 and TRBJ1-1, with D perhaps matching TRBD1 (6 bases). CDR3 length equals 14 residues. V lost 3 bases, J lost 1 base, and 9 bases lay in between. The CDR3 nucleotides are TGTGCCAGCAGTTTCGGGGGACAGAACACTGAAGCTTTCTTT. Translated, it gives CASSFGGQNTEAFF.

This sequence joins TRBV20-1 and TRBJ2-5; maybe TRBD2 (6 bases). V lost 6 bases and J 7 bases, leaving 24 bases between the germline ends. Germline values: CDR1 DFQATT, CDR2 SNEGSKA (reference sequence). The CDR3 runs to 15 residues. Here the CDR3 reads CSALTPEGEVGTQYF. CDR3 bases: TGCAGTGCCCTCACTCCCGAAGGGGAGGTTGGGACCCAGTACTTC.